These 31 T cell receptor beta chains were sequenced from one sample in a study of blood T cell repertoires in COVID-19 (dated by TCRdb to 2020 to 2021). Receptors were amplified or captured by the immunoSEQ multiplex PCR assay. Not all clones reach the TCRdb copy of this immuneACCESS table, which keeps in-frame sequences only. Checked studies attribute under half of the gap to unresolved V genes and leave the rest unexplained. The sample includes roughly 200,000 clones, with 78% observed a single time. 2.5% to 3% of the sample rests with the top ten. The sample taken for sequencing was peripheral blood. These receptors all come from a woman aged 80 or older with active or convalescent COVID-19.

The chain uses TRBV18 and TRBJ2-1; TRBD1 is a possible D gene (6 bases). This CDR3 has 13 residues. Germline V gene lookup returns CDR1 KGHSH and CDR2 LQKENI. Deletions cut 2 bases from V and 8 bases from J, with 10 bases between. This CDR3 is CASSPKQGHEQFF. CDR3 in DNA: TGTGCCAGCTCACCAAAACAGGGCCATGAGCAGTTCTTC.

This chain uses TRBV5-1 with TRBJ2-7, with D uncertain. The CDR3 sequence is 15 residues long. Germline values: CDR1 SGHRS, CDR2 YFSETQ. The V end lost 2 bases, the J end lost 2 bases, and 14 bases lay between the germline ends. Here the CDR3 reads CASSFTASGAYEQYF. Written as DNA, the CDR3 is TGCGCCAGCAGCTTTACAGCCTCAGGCGCCTACGAGCAGTACTTC.

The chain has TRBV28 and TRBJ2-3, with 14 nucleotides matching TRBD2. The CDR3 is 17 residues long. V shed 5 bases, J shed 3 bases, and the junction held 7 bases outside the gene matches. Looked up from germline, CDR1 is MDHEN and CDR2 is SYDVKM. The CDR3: CASSTRTSGGKTDTQYF. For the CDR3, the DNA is TGTGCCAGCAGTACCAGGACTAGCGGGGGGAAAACAGATACGCAGTATTTT.

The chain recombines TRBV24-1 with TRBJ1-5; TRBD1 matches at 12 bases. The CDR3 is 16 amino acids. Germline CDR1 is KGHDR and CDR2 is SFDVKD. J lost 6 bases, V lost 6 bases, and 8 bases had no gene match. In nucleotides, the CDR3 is TGTGCCACCAGTCCGACCGGGACAGGGGGCACTCAGCCCCAGCATTTT. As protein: CATSPTGTGGTQPQHF.

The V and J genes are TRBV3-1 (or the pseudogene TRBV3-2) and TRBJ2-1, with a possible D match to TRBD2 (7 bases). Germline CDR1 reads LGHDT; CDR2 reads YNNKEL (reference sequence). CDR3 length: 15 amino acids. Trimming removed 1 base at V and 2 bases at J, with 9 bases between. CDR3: CASSQAGGAYNEQFF. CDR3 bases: TGTGCCAGCAGCCAAGCGGGGGGCGCCTACAATGAGCAGTTCTTC.

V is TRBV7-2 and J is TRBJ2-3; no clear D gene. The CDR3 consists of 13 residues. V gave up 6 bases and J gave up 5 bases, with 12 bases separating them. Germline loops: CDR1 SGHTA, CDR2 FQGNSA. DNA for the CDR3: TGTGCCAGCAGACAAACACAGAGAGATACGCAGTATTTT. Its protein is CASRQTQRDTQYF.

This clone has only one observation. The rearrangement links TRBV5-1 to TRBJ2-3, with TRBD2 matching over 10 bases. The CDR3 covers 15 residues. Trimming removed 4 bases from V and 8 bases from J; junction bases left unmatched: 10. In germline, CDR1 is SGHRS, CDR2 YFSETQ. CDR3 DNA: TGCGCCAGCAGCCTGAGCGGGGGGGCAGTTGGTACGCAGTATTTT. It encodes CASSLSGGAVGTQYF.

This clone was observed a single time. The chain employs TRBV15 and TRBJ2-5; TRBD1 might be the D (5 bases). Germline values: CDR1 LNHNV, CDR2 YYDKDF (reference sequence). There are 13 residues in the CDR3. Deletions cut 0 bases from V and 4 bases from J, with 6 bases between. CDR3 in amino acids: CATSRDTGETQYF. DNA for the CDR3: TGTGCCACCAGCAGAGATACAGGAGAGACCCAGTACTTC. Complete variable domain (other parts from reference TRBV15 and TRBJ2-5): DAMVIQNPRYQVTQFGKPVTLSCSQTLNHNVMYWYQQKSSQAPKLLFHYYDKDFNNEADTPDNFQSRRPNTSFCFLDIRSPGLGDTAMYLCATSRDTGETQYFGPGTRLLVL.

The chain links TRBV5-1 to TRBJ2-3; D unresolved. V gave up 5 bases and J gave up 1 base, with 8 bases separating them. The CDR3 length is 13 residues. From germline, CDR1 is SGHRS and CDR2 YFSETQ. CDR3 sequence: CASSSEGTDTQYF. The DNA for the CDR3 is TGCGCCAGCAGTAGTGAGGGCACAGATACGCAGTATTTT. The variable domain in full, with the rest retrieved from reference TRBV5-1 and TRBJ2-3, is KAGVTQTPRYLIKTRGQQVTLSCSPISGHRSVSWYQQTPGQGLQFLFEYFSETQRNKGNFPGRFSGRQFSNSRSEMNVSTLELGDSALYLCASSSEGTDTQYFGPGTRLTVL.

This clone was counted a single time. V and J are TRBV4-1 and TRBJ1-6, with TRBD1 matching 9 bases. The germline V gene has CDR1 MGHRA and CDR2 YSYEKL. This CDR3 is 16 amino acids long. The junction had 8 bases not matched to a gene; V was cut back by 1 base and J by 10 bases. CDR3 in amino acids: CASSQGGQGSLSPLHF. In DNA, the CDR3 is TGCGCCAGCAGCCAAGGGGGACAGGGATCTCTATCACCCCTCCACTTT.

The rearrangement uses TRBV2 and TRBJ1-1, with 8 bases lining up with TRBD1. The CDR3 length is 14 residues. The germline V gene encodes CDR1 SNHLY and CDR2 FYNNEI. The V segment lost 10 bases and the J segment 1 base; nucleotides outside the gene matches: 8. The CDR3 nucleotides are TGTGCCACCCGTTTAGGACAGGGGAACACTGAAGCTTTCTTT. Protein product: CATRLGQGNTEAFF.

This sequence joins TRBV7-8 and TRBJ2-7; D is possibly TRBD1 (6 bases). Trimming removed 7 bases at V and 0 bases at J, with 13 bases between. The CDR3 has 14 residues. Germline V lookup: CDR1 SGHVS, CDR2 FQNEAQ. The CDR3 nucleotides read TGTGCCAGCACCCCGGACAGTTACTCCTACGAGCAGTACTTC. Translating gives CASTPDSYSYEQYF.

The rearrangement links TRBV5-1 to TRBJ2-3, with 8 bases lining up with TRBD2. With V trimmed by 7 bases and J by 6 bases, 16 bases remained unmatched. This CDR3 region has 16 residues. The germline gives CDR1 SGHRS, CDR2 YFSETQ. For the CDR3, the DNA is TGCGCCAGCTCCCCAGCGCTAGCGGGTTCGTGGGATACGCAGTATTTT. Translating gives CASSPALAGSWDTQYF.

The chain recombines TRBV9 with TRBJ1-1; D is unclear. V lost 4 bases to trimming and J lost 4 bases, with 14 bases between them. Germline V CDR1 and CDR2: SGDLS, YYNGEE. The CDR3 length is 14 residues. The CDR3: CASSRPDSVTEAFF. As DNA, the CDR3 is TGTGCCAGCAGCCGGCCGGACTCGGTCACTGAAGCTTTCTTT.

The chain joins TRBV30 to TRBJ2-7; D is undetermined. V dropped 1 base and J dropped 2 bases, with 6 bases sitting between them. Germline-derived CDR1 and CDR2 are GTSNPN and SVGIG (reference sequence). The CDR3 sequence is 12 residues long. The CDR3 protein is CAWSESAYEQYF. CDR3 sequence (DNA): TGTGCCTGGAGTGAATCAGCCTACGAGCAGTACTTC.

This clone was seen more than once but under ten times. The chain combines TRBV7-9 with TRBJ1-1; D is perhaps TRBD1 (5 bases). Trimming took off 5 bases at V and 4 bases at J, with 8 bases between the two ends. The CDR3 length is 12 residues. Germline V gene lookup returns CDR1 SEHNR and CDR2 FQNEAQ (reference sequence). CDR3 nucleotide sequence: TGTGCCAGCAGCCAGGACATCACTGAAGCTTTCTTT. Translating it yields CASSQDITEAFF.

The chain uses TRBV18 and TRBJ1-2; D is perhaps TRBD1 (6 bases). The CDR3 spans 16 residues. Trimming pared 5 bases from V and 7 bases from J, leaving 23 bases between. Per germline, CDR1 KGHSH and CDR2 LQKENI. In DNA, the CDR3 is TGTGCCAGCTCAGCCTCCAGGGGCTTTGACTCGGGTGGCTACACCTTC. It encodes CASSASRGFDSGGYTF. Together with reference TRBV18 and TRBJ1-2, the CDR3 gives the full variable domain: NAGVMQNPRHLVRRRGQEARLRCSPMKGHSHVYWYRQLPEEGLKFMVYLQKENIIDESGMPKERFSAEFPKEGPSILRIQQVVRGDSAAYFCASSASRGFDSGGYTFGSGTRLTVV.

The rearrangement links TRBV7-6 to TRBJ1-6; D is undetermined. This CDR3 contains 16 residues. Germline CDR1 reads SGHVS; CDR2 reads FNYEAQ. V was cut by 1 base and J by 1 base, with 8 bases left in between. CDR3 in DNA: TGTGCCAGCAGCTTAGATTCGGGTTCCTATAATTCACCCCTCCACTTT. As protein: CASSLDSGSYNSPLHF.

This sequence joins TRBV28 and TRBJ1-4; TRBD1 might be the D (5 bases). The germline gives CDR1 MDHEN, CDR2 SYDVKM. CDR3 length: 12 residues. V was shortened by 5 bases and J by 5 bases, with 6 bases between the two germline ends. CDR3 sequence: CASSQGNEKLFF. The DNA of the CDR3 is TGTGCCAGCAGTCAGGGCAATGAAAAACTGTTTTTT.

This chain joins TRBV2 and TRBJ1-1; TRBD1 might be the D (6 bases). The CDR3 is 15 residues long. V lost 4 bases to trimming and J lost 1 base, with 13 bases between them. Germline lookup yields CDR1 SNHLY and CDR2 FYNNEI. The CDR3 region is CASSGQGRGNTEAFF. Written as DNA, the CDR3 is TGTGCCAGCAGTGGGCAGGGGCGCGGGAACACTGAAGCTTTCTTT. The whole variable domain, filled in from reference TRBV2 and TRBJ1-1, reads EPEVTQTPSHQVTQMGQEVILRCVPISNHLYFYWYRQILGQKVEFLVSFYNNEISEKSEIFDDQFSVERPDGSNFTLKIRSTKLEDSAMYFCASSGQGRGNTEAFFGQGTRLTVV.

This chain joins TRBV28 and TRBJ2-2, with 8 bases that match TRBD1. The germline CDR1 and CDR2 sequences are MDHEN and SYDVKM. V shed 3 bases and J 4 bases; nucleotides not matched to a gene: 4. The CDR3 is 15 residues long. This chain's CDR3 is CASSFLQGGTGELFF. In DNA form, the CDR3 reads TGTGCCAGCAGTTTCTTACAGGGGGGCACCGGGGAGCTGTTTTTT.

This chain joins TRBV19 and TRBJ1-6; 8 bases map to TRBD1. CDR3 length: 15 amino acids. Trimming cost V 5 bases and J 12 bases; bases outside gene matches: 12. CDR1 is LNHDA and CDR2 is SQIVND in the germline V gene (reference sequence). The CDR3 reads CASSVPGQVARPLHF. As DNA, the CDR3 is TGTGCCAGTAGTGTTCCGGGACAGGTGGCGCGACCCCTCCACTTT.

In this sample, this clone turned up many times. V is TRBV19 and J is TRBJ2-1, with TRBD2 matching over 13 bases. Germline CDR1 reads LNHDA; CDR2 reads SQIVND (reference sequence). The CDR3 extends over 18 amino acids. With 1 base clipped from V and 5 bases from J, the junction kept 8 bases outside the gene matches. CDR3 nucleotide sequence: TGTGCCAGTAGTATAGGTTTGACTAGCGGGGGGAGAGACAATGAGCAGTTCTTC. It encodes CASSIGLTSGGRDNEQFF.

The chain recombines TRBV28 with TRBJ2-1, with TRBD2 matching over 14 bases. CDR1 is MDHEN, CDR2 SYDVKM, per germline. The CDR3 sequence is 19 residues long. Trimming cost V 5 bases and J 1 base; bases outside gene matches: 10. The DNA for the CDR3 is TGTGCCAGCAGTCCTTCCCCCGGGACTAGCGGGGGATCCTACAATGAGCAGTTCTTC. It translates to CASSPSPGTSGGSYNEQFF.

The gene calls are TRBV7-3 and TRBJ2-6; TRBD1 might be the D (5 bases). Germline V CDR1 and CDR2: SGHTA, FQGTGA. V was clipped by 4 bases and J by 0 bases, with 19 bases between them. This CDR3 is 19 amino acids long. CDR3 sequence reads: CASSSLQRGPISGANVLTF. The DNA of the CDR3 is TGTGCCAGCAGCTCCCTGCAAAGGGGCCCTATCTCTGGGGCCAACGTCCTGACTTTC.

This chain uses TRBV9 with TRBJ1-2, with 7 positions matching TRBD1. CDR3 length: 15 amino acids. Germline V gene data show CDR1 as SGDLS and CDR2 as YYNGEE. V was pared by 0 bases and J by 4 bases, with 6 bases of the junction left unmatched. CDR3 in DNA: TGTGCCAGCAGCGTAGAGAGAGGGGGCGCCTATGGCTACACCTTC. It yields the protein CASSVERGGAYGYTF.

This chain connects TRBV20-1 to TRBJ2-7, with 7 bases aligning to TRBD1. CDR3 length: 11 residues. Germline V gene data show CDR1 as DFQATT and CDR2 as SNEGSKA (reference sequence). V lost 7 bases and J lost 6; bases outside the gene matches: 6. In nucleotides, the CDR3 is TGCAGTGGCAACAGGGGTGGCGAGCAGTACTTC. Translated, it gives CSGNRGGEQYF.

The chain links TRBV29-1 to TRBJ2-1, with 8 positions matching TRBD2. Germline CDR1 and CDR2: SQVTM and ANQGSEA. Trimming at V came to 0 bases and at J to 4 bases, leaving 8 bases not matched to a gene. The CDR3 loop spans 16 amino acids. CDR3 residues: CSVEDPGGGSYNEQFF. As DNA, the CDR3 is TGCAGCGTTGAAGATCCGGGAGGGGGGTCTTACAATGAGCAGTTCTTC.

The CDR3 here is CASSFGVLKGIRKTYEQYF. The CDR3 DNA reads TGTGCCAGCAGTTTTGGGGTTCTTAAGGGGATCCGTAAGACCTACGAGCAGTACTTC. The rearrangement links TRBV28 to TRBJ2-7, with D perhaps matching TRBD1 (5 bases). CDR3 size: 19 residues. V was shortened by 3 bases and J by 2 bases, with 26 bases between the two germline ends. Per the germline V gene, CDR1 is MDHEN and CDR2 is SYDVKM.

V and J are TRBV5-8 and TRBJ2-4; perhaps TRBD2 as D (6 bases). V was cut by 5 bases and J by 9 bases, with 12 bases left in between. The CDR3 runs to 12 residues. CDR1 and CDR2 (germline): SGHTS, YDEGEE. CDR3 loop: CASREAEGIQYF. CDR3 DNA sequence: TGTGCCAGCAGGGAAGCGGAGGGCATTCAGTACTTC.

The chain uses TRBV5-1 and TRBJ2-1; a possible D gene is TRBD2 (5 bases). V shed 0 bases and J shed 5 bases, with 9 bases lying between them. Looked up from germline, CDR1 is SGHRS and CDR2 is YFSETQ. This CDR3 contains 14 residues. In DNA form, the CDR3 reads TGCGCCAGCAGCTTGGGAGTAGCGCACAATGAGCAGTTCTTC. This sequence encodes CASSLGVAHNEQFF.